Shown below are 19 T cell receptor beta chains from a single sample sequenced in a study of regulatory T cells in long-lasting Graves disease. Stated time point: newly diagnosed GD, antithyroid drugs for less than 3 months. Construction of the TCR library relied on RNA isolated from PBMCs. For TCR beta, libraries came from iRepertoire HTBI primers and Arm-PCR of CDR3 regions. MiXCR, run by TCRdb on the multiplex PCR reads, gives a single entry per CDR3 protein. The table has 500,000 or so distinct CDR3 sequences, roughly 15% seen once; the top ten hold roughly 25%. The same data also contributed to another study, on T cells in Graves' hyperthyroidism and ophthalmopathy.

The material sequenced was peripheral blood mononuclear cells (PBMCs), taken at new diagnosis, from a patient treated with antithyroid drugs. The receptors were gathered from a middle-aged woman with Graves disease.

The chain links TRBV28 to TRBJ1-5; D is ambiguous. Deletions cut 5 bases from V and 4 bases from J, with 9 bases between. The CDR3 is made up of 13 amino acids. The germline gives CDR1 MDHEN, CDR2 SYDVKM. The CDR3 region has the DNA TGTGCCAGCAGTGGGTCAAATAATCAGCCCCAGCATTTT. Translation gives CASSGSNNQPQHF.

The CDR3 here is CASSLGSPQPQHF. As DNA, the CDR3 is TGTGCCAGCAGTTTGGGCAGCCCCCAGCCCCAGCATTTT. The chain recombines TRBV28 with TRBJ1-5; no reliable D call. V was cut by 3 bases and J by 7 bases, with 10 bases left in between. The germline gives CDR1 MDHEN, CDR2 SYDVKM. This CDR3 comprises 13 residues. The entire variable domain, with the rest obtained from reference TRBV28 and TRBJ1-5, is as follows: DVKVTQSSRYLVKRTGEKVFLECVQDMDHENMFWYRQDPGLGLRLIYFSYDVKMKEKGDIPEGYSVSREKKERFSLILESASTNQTSMYLCASSLGSPQPQHFGDGTRLSIL.

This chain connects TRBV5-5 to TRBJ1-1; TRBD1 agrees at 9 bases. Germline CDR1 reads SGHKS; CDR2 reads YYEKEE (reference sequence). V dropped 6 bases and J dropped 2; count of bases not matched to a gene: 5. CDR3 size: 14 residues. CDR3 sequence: CASTRQGGNTEAFF. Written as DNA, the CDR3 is TGTGCCAGCACCAGACAGGGGGGAAACACTGAAGCTTTCTTT.

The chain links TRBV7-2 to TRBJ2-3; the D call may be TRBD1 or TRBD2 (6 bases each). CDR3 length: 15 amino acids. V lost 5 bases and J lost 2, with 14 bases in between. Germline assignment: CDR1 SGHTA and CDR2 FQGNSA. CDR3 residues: CASSIDTGATDTQYF. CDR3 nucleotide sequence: TGTGCCAGCAGCATCGACACGGGGGCCACAGATACGCAGTATTTT.

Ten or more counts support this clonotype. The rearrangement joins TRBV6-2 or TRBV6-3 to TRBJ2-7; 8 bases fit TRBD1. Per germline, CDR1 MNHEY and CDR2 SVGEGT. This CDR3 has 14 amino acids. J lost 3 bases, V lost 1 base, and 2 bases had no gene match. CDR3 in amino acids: CASSYWTGNYEQYF. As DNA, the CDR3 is TGTGCCAGCAGTTACTGGACAGGGAACTACGAGCAGTACTTC.

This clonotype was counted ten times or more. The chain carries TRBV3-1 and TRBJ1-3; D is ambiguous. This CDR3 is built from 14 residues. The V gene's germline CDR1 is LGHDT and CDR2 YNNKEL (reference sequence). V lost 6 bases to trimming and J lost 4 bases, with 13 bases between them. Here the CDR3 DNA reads TGTGCCAGCAGTGCCCTCGGACCCGGAAACACCATATATTTT. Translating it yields CASSALGPGNTIYF.

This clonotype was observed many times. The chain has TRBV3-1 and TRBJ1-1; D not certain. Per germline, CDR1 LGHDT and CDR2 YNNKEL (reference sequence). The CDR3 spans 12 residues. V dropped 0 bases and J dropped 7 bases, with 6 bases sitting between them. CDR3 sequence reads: CASSQEVGEAFF. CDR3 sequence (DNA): TGTGCCAGCAGCCAAGAGGTGGGTGAAGCTTTCTTT.

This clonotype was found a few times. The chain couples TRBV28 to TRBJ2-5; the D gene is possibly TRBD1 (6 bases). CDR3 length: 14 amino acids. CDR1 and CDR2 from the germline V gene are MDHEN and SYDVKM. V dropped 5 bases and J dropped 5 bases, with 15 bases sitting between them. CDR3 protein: CASSEQGRGETQYF. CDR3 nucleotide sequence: TGTGCCAGCAGTGAACAGGGTCGTGGGGAGACCCAGTACTTC.

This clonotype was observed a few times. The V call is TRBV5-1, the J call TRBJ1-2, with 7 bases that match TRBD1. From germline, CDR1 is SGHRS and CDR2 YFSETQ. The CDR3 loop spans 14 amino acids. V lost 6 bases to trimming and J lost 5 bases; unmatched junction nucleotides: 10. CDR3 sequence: CASTFGDRVYGYTF. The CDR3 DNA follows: TGCGCCAGCACCTTCGGAGACAGGGTATATGGCTACACCTTC.

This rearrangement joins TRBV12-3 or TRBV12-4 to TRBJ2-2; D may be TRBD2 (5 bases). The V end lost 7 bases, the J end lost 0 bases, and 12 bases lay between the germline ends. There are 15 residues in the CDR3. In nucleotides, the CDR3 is TGTGCCAGCAATCGAAGAGGGCCGAACACCGGGGAGCTGTTTTTT. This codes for CASNRRGPNTGELFF.

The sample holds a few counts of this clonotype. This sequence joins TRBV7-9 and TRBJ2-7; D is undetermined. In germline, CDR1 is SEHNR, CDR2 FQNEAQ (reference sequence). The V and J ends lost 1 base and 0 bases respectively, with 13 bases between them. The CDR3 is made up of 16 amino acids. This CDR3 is CASSLVDLPYSYEQYF. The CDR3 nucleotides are TGTGCCAGCAGCTTAGTAGACTTGCCCTACTCCTACGAGCAGTACTTC. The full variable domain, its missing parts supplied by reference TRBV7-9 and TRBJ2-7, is DTGVSQNPRHKITKRGQNVTFRCDPISEHNRLYWYRQTLGQGPEFLTYFQNEAQLEKSRLLSDRFSAERPKGSFSTLEIQRTEQGDSAMYLCASSLVDLPYSYEQYFGPGTRLTVT.

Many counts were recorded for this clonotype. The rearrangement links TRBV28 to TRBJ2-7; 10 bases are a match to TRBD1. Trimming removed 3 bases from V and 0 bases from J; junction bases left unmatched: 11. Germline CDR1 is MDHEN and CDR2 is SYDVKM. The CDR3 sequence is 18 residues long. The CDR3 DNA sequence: TGTGCCAGCAGTTTTGTTGGGACAGGGGCCGGGAGCTCCTACGAGCAGTACTTC. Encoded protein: CASSFVGTGAGSSYEQYF.

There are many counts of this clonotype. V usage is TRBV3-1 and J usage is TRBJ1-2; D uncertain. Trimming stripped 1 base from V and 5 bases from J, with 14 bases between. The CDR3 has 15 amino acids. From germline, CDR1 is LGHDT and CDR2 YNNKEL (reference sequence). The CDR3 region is CASSQGVTVGYGYTF. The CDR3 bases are TGTGCCAGCAGCCAAGGTGTGACTGTGGGGTATGGCTACACCTTC.

Written as DNA, the CDR3 is TGCAGTGCTAGGGGTTGGGGGCAGCATGAGCAGTTCTTC. This translates into CSARGWGQHEQFF. This chain connects TRBV20-1 to TRBJ2-1, with D possibly being TRBD1 (6 bases). The CDR3 covers 13 residues. CDR1 and CDR2 from the germline V gene are DFQATT and SNEGSKA (reference sequence). V was trimmed by 3 bases and J by 8 bases, leaving 14 bases between them.

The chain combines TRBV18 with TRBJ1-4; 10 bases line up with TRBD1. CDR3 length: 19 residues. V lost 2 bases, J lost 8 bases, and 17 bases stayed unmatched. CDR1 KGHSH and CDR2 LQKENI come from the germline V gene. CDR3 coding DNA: TGTGCCAGCTCACCATACTCGGGGACAGGGGTCAGACGGGGAGAAAAACTGTTTTTT. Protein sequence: CASSPYSGTGVRRGEKLFF.

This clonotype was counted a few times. CDR3: CASSLGVVIGQPQHF. CDR3 in DNA: TGTGCCAGCAGCTTAGGGGTTGTGATAGGTCAGCCCCAGCATTTT. The chain is built from TRBV7-2 and TRBJ1-5; D not resolved. V lost 1 base, J lost 6 bases, and 13 bases lay in between. Looked up from germline, CDR1 is SGHTA and CDR2 is FQGNSA. CDR3 length: 15 amino acids.

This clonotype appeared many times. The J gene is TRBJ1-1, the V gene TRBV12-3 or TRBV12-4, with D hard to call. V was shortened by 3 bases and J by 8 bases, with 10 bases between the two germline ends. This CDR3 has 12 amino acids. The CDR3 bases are TGTGCCAGCAGTTTCCCCGCCAGAGAAGCTTTCTTT. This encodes CASSFPAREAFF.

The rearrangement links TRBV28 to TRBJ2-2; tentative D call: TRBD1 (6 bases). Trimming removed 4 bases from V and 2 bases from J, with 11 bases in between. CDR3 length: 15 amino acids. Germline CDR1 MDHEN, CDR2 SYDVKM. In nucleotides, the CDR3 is TGTGCCAGCAGTTCGGGACAAGTTAACACCGGGGAGCTGTTTTTT. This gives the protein CASSSGQVNTGELFF. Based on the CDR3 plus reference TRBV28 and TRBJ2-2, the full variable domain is DVKVTQSSRYLVKRTGEKVFLECVQDMDHENMFWYRQDPGLGLRLIYFSYDVKMKEKGDIPEGYSVSREKKERFSLILESASTNQTSMYLCASSSGQVNTGELFFGEGSRLTVL.

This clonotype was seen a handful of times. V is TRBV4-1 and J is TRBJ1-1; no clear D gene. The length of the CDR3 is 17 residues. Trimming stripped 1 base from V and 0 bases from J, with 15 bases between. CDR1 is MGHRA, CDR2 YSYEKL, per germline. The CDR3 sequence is CASSQVRNTVLNTEAFF. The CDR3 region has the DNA TGCGCCAGCAGCCAAGTGCGCAACACCGTATTGAACACTGAAGCTTTCTTT.